This T cell receptor beta chain was sequenced in a study of blood T cell repertoires in COVID-19. Across the whole study: PBMCs, B-cell-depleted T cells, or T cells provided the cDNA or gDNA that made up the material.

Trimming cost V 5 bases and J 3 bases, with 17 bases left between them. The CDR3 totals 15 residues. In germline, CDR1 is SGHNT, CDR2 YENEEA. Some clones are missing from TCRdb's copy, which holds only in-frame ones; the method was immunoSEQ multiplex PCR. The sample consists of some 240,000 clones, approximately 88% of them appearing once. Sample: peripheral blood. The chain carries TRBV11-3 and TRBJ2-7; the D gene is possibly TRBD2 (5 bases). This TCR came from a woman in her 70s with COVID-19, enrolled during active disease. The CDR3 sequence: CASSTTERTDYEQYF. In DNA form, the CDR3 reads TGTGCCAGCAGCACGACCGAGCGGACCGACTACGAGCAGTACTTC.